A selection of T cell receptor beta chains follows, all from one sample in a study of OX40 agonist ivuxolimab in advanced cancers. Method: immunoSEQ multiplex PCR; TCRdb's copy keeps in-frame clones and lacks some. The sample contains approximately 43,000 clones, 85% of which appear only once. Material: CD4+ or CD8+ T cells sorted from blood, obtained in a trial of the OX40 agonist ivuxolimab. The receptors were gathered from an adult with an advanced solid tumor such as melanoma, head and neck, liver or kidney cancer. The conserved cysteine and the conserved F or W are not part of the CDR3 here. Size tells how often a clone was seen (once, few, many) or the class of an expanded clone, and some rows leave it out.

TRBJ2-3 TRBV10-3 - AISDFGRAPSTDTQY
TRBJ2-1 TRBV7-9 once ASSLKGVRYNEQF
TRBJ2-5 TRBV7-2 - ASSSQATQETQY
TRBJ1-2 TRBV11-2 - ASSVDRFGYT
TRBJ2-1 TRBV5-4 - ASTKTGGAGGSEQF
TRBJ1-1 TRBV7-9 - ASSQGPGRSTEAF
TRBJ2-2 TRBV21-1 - ASSKAASITGELF
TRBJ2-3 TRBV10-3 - AISESWTSGSRGTDTQY
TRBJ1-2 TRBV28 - ASRIGNYGYT
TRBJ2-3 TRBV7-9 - ASSRDYNTDTQY
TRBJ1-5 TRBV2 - ASSGGKGPHQPQH
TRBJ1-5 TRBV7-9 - ASSLDRGNQPQH
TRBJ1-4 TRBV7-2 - ASSPTGTGGEKLF
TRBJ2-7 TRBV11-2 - ASSLVHRRRYEQY
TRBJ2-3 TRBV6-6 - ASRFLGTSDTQY
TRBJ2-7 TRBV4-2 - ASSQQGLTYEQY
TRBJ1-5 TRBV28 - ASSRRGGGQPQH
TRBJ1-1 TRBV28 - ASSLSGFTEAF
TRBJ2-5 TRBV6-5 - ASRETAQETQY
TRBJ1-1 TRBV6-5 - ASISSVITTEAF
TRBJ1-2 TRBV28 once ACFGGLDGYT
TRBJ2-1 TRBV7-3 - ASSPWTSGINNEQF
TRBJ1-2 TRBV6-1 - ASSGLTGGFGYGYT